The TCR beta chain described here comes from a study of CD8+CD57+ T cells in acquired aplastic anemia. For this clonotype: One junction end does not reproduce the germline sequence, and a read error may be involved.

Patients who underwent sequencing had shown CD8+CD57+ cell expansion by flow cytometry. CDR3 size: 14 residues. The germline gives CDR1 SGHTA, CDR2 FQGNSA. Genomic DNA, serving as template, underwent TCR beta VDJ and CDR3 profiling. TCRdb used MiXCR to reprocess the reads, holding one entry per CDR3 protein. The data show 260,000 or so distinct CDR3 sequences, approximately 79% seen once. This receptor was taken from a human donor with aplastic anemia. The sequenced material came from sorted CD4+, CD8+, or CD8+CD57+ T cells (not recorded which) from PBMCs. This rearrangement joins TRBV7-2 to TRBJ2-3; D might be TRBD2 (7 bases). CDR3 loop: CASSKGGGDTQQYF. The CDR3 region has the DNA TGTGCCAGCAGCAAGGGGGGAGGGGACACCCAGCAGTACTTT.